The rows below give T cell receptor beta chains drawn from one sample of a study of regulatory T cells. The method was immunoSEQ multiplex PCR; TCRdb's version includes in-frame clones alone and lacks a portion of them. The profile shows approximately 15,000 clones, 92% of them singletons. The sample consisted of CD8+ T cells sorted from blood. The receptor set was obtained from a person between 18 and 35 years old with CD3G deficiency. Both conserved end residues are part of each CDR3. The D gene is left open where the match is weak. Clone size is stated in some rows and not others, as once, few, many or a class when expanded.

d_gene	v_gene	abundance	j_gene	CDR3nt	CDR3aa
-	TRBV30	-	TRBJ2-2	TGTGCCTGGAGTGTACTGGGGGCAGGCGGGGAGCTGTTTTTT	CAWSVLGAGGELFF
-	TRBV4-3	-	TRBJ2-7	TGCGCCAGCAGCCCCAGTGGTCAGGGGCCCTACGAGCAGTACTTC	CASSPSGQGPYEQYF
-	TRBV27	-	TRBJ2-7	TGTGCCAGCAGTTTATCGTGGGCGAGCGAGCAGTACTTC	CASSLSWASEQYF
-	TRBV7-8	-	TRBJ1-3	TGTGCCAGCAGCTTAGGTCCAGCCAACTCTGGAAACACCATATATTTT	CASSLGPANSGNTIYF
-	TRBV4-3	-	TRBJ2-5	TGCGCCAGCAGCCAAGCTTGGGGGCTAGGCCTAGAGACCCAGTACTTC	CASSQAWGLGLETQYF
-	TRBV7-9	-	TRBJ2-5	TGTGCCAGCAGCTTAGCGTTACAGGGAGGGGAGACCCAGTACTTC	CASSLALQGGETQYF
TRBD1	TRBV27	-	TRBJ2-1	TGTGCCAGCAGTTTTGGACAGGGGGCCTACAATGAGCAGTTCTTC	CASSFGQGAYNEQFF
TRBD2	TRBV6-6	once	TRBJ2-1	TGTGCCAGCCGATGGACTAGCGGGGGGAATGAGCAGTTCTTC	CASRWTSGGNEQFF
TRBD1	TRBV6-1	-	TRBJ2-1	TGTGCCAGCAGTGAAGGATACTGGGACAGCTTCTTC	CASSEGYWDSFF
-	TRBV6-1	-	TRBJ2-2	TGTGCCAGCAGTGAAGGGAATACCGGGGAGCTGTTTTTT	CASSEGNTGELFF
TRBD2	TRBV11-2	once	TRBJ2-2	TGTGCCAGCAGTACGAGTCCGGGACTAGCGGTTAACACCGGGGAGCTGTTTTTT	CASSTSPGLAVNTGELFF
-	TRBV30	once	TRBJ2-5	TGTGCCTGGGGGCCTGTGGGGGGCCCAGAGACCCAGTACTTC	CAWGPVGGPETQYF
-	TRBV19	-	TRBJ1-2	TGTGCCAGTAGTATAGATTGGGTAGGGGATGGCTACACCTTC	CASSIDWVGDGYTF
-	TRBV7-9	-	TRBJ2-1	TGTGCCAGCAGCCACGTCTGGAATGAGCAGTTCTTC	CASSHVWNEQFF
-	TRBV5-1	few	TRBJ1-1	TGTGCCAGCAGCTTGTTTTTCGGAAGGGGGAACACTGAAGCTTTCTTT	CASSLFFGRGNTEAFF
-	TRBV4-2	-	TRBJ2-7	TGTGCCAGCAGCCAAGGACTCGCCTACGAGCAGTACTTC	CASSQGLAYEQYF
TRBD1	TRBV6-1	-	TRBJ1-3	TGTGCCAGCAGTGAATCAGAGGGGGCCAAGTCTGGAAACACCATATATTTT	CASSESEGAKSGNTIYF
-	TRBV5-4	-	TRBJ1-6	TGTGCCAGCGGTTCACCCCTCCACTTT	CASGSPLHF
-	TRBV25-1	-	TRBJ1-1	TGTGCCAGCAGTGAGGGGTCGGGGGACGAAGCTTTCTTT	CASSEGSGDEAFF
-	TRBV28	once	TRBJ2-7	TGTGCCAGCAGCCCTTGGGGTTGGTCCGAGCAGTACTTC	CASSPWGWSEQYF
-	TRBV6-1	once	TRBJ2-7	TGTGCCAGCAGTATTAAACAACTAGGCTACGAGCAGTACTTC	CASSIKQLGYEQYF
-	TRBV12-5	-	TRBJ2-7	TGTGCTAGTGGTACGGGCCTCGAGCAGTACTTC	CASGTGLEQYF
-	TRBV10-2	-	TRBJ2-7	TGCGCCAGCAGCCTCGGACTCCTTCCCTACGAGCAGTACTTC	CASSLGLLPYEQYF
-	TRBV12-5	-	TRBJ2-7	TGTGCTAGTGGTTCGGGACCCTTTAAAGAGCAGTACTTC	CASGSGPFKEQYF
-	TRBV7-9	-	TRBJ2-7	TGTGCCAGCAGCTTTCTCCTCTACGAGCAGTACTTC	CASSFLLYEQYF
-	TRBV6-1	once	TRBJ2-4	TGTGCCAGCAGTGAACCGGGCAACATTCAGTACTTC	CASSEPGNIQYF
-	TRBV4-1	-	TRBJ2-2	TGCGCCAGCAGACCACAGATAGGCAACACCGGGGAGCTGTTTTTT	CASRPQIGNTGELFF